This paragraph reports one TCR beta chain. Its antigen target is currently unknown. Qualities for individual bases were not recorded, and no much larger clone is one base off. The cohort comprised 670 or so healthy bone marrow donors. At the time of sampling, every cohort member was nominally healthy, though immune exposures that went unrecorded were likely present. The donor tested CMV seronegative and was one of the 352 seronegative cohort members. A peripheral blood sample was collected from each donor, and TCR beta sequencing was performed on peripheral blood mononuclear cells. Genomic DNA was extracted from the blood cell samples with the Qiagen DNeasy Blood Extraction Kit. The sample is drawn from a study of cytomegalovirus exposure and HLA in healthy donors (dated by TCRdb to about 2017). Looking at the study overall: An earlier analysis of roughly 570 of the donors reported approximately 260 Gb of sequence data and 117 million unique TCR beta sequences obtained from about 179 million T cells. To predict cytomegalovirus infection status, the study brought together high-throughput TCR immunosequencing, statistical association of individual TCRs with disease status, and machine learning. Donor age, sex, ethnicity and CMV serostatus were compiled together with the repertoire data. Rather than drawing on any new phenotypic data, the later analysis identified candidate immune exposures from TCR beta sequences and the way those sequences occurred across donors. Because of strong linkage in the cohort, roughly five DR-DQ haplotypes were treated as single units for association and clustering. Of the roughly 410 genotyped donors, 65% to 90% were placed in the genetic ancestry cluster associated with self-reported Caucasian donors. Every discovery cohort repertoire had been produced on one sequencing platform. To decide whether each TCR beta V gene segment behaved as functional or pseudogenic, an earlier analysis of 587 of the donors relied on high-throughput TCR beta sequencing. HLA typing included class I and class II loci at four-digit resolution. A later analysis re-examined previously published TCR beta repertoires from about 670 donors and added high-resolution HLA genotyping to investigate patterns of TCR occurrence. Across some 400 genotyped donors of the cohort, an average of about 200,000 unique TCR beta nucleotide sequences per donor were sequenced, and 15% to 20% of those sequences were non-productive. The number of donors typed differed by locus, with about 629-630 for A, B, C, DRB1 and DQB1, 522 for DQA1, 600 to 610 for DPA1, and 472 for DPB1. The study aimed to test whether signatures of past pathogen exposure could be identified by cataloging public T cell receptors. Using immunosequencing, the study profiled T cell repertoires from 500 to 800 subjects and related those repertoires to cytomegalovirus serostatus. Roughly 300 gigabases of sequencing data and approximately 85 million unique TCR sequences were included in an early release covering under 650 HLA-typed donors. A later genetic analysis took genome-wide SNP genotypes for about 55% of the 666 donors and used that subset as a discovery cohort. Besides the first cohort of around 700 subjects, a separate validation cohort made up of 120 different subjects was used.

The germline V gene provides CDR1 MDHEN and CDR2 SYDVKM. V loses 2 bases, J loses 4 bases, and the germline ends lie 12 bases apart. The CDR3 runs 15 amino acids, cysteine and phenylalanine included. This entry keeps only the CDR3 DNA: 45 bases, framed from base 1. Study-wide findings and limitations: Because the 87-base-pair reads could not distinguish some IMGT-functional V segments, including TRBV6-2 and TRBV6-3, those segments were excluded. In this cohort, only TCR beta chains were sequenced, and detectable features were limited by the absence of alpha or paired-chain data. At a false discovery rate of 0.05, a later analysis linked about 16,000 TCR beta sequences to specific HLA alleles. Correlated functional status among segregating V segments might be attributable to linkage disequilibrium, but an unknown experimental factor could not be ruled out. Immune exposure information for the cohort was limited to CMV serostatus. A later genetic analysis associated a missense DCLRE1C variant with V-gene and J-gene trimming of TCR beta chains, and an independent cohort replicated the association. An earlier analysis of approximately 500 of the donors showed that most TCR beta V segments appeared in productive rearrangements either about 90% or about 30% of the time, which broadly matched IMGT annotations. Cytomegalovirus status was reported to be diagnosed by the classifier with high specificity and sensitivity in both the original and validation cohorts. A total of roughly 160 TCR beta chains were listed by the study as associated with cytomegalovirus. A later analysis found that HLA-associated TCR beta chains were more clonally expanded and had lower generation probabilities than equally common non-associated chains. Most TCR sequences were observed very rarely across donors, whereas some public TCRs were present in many individuals. In a later analysis, the rate of TCR association differed among HLA loci, with DRB1 alleles having the most associated TCRs and HLA-C alleles having the fewest. According to a later analysis, parvovirus B19, influenza, CMV and Epstein-Barr virus appeared linked to several top co-occurrence clusters. In vitro tests confirmed that a few of the cytomegalovirus-associated TCR beta chains recognize cytomegalovirus antigens. Because counts were too low, around 18 rarely observed V segments, including chromosome 9 orphons, were left out of the earlier analysis of some 640 of the donors. A further reported finding was that TCR beta sequences accurately predicted the HLA-A and HLA-B alleles for most subjects in the first cohort. Sequencing depth was assumed to be roughly uniform across donors in the presence/absence analyses, though that assumption may not hold. The authors suggested that the approach could potentially be extended to other disease states and immunological phenotypes. Because HLA typing was unavailable for some donors at each locus, only the typed subset was used in association tests. A later analysis found that most CMV-associated TCR beta chains appeared HLA-restricted, with HLA associations seemingly driven largely by CMV exposure. A cluster of highly shared sequence variants was judged likely to represent a technical artifact of the sequencing pipeline. Strong co-occurrence of HLA alleles, especially DR and DQ, made assigning TCR associations to individual alleles difficult. According to a later genetic analysis, donors in an Asian-associated ancestry cluster had fewer N-insertions in productive TCRs than the roughly 700-donor mean.

The library came from the immunoSEQ multiplex PCR assay. For the multiplex PCR, a mixture combining 60 forward primers for TCR Vbeta segments and 13 reverse primers for TCR Jbeta segments was used. The CDR3 region of rearranged TCR beta genes was amplified from genomic DNA by a multiplex PCR assay. The amplified TCR beta libraries were sequenced on the Illumina HiSeq System as 87-base-pair reads. The paper's data handling went like this. In a later analysis, roughly 80 million unique TCR beta chains were counted across the roughly 610 repertoires, and around 10 million of these chains were shared by at least two donors. A nearest-neighbor algorithm error-corrected the raw reads and collapsed the reads into unique sequences, merging closely related sequences to remove PCR and sequencing errors. CDR3 sequences were aligned to IMGT reference sequences to assign V, D and J gene segments. Each retained sequence needed at least a six-nucleotide match to both a V gene segment and a J gene segment. A rearrangement counted as productive if the CDR3 had no stop codons and remained in frame with V and J, and every other rearrangement counted as non-productive. CDR3 was defined by IMGT convention, running from the second conserved V-encoded cysteine to the conserved J-encoded phenylalanine. In an earlier analysis of around 540 of the donors, sequences lacking an unambiguous match to a single V gene segment were excluded. An earlier analysis of around 600 of the donors classified V segments as functional when productive rearrangements were above 56.7% and as segregating when the standard deviation between donors was above 5%. A statistical classification framework was built for diagnosing cytomegalovirus status from the catalog of TCR beta chain sequences. In a later analysis, TCR nucleotide sequences were compared against IMGT/GENE-DB human TR gene sequences so that V and J genes could be assigned. A later analysis assigned CDR3 sequences and most-parsimonious VDJ recombination scenarios with the TCRdist pipeline. In a later analysis, every TCR beta chain was defined by the combination of its CDR3 amino acid sequence and its V-gene family, and reads without a unique V-gene family were dropped. A later analysis removed 550 to 700 highly shared, low-generation-probability nucleotide sequences to deal with suspected cross-contamination and a sequencing artifact. In a later analysis, a clonal expansion index was calculated for each public chain from normalized within-repertoire ranks of inferred template counts. Generation probabilities in a later analysis came from a VDJ recombination model fitted to out-of-frame rearrangements, and those results were checked against IGoR. In a later analysis, TCR-TCR, TCR-HLA and TCR-CMV co-occurrence was scored with hypergeometric tests, and a repertoire-size bias correction was applied to TCR pairs. A later analysis estimated false discovery rates by permuting HLA or CMV assignments 20 times. In a later analysis, co-occurring TCRs were grouped using DBSCAN, and TCRdist sequence similarity was added for clustering within HLA-allele-positive subsets. Repertoires with fewer than 30,000 or more than 120,000 public chains, plus five repertoires with anomalous nucleotide sharing, were excluded from co-occurrence clustering. Not all clones reach the TCRdb copy of this immuneACCESS table, which keeps in-frame sequences only. Checked studies attribute under half of the gap to unresolved V genes and leave the rest unexplained. V and J calls and clone size are copied from that table; D and trimming were computed from the DNA. This sample comprises approximately 110,000 clones, approximately 71% of them detected only once. Around 7.7% of the sample is in the top ten clones.

The clonotype originates from a man in his forties or fifties in good health and CMV-seronegative. Sequencing was done on a sample of PBMCs. The chain employs TRBV28 and TRBJ2-1, and possibly TRBD1, on 6 matching bases. The sequence in DNA is TGTGCCAGCAGTTTAGGAGGCGGACAGTACAATGAGCAGTTCTTC. It specifies CASSLGGGQYNEQFF. Reference TRBV28 and TRBJ2-1 genes cover what lies past the CDR3, so the full variable domain is DVKVTQSSRYLVKRTGEKVFLECVQDMDHENMFWYRQDPGLGLRLIYFSYDVKMKEKGDIPEGYSVSREKKERFSLILESASTNQTSMYLCASSLGGGQYNEQFFGPGTRLTVL.